This record covers a single T cell receptor beta chain. This clonotype has just a few counts. This receptor's antigen is unknown. The record has no base qualities; no much larger clone is one base away. This record belongs to a study of human T cells and chemical hapten exposure (TCRdb year 2021). Background on the whole study: For sensitization, 2% DPC in acetone was applied to a 2 cm by 2 cm area of upper inner arm skin. The study tracked peripheral blood TCR repertoire changes in vivo during primary and secondary sensitization to the hapten diphenylcyclopropenone (DPC) in alopecia patients. Libraries were pooled for sequencing, and variation in per-sample TCR yields was attributed mainly to small differences in library volumes within the pool. Patch tests used Finn chambers with 0.01% DPC on the upper back, scored after 6 days by International Contact Dermatitis Research Group standards. Blood was sampled from patients pre-sensitization (week 0) and at 2, 6 and about 24 weeks after DPC sensitization. Roughly 30 alopecia patients provided blood for TCR sequencing at one to four time points (pre-sensitization, 2, 6 and 24 weeks). Most of the patients in the cohort were female, and the cohort covered alopecia areata with under or over 50% scalp involvement, alopecia totalis and alopecia universalis. Throughout the roughly 25-week study period, patients were also given weekly therapeutic DPC doses on the scalp.

The germline V gene (reference sequence) specifies LGHDT as CDR1 and YNNKEL as CDR2. V loses 5 bases of germline sequence and J loses 1 base, and the interval between the two ends is 10 bases. The CDR3, from cysteine to phenylalanine, totals 14 residues. The kept DNA is CDR3 alone, 42 bases in frame from the first base. The investigation overall reported the following: Because every patient had alopecia, a presumed autoimmune disease, the patients' immune response might differ from that of healthy individuals. Significantly more large CDR3 similarity clusters were formed by expanded TCRs than by pre-sensitization or healthy control sets, consistent with antigen-driven responses. Repeated subsampling changed both the strength of the expansion versus patch-test correlation and the threshold at which the correlation became significant. Patch test score was positively correlated with the number of PT1 expanded TCRs, with significance at thresholds 8, 16 and 32 but not at 4. DPC sensitization did not change how many TCRs were above 1 in 1000 frequency, and no evidence was found of alterations in global repertoire structure.

In light of the paper, this sample's time point label describes: patch test 2, 6 weeks after DPC sensitization. The treatment or condition tag for this specimen amounts to: therapeutic diphenylcyclopropenone sensitization with weekly scalp DPC. At each patch-test visit, blood was drawn before the patch test was applied. Patients were considered eligible if aged 18 to 70, diagnosed with alopecia and deemed suitable for DPC therapy, and patients were excluded if pregnant. Total RNA was extracted from unfractionated whole blood collected in Tempus Blood RNA tubes. The library was prepared using RACE. Sequencing was performed on a NextSeq 500. During library preparation, unique molecular identifiers were attached to individual cDNA molecules so that TCRs could be counted quantitatively and reproducibly. From each blood RNA sample, both TCR alpha and TCR beta chains were sequenced. As for the authors' bioinformatics: Samples had a median of about 90,000 TCRs, with a range from about 23,224 to 750,000. The Decombinator software suite was used to annotate V, J and CDR3 in the TCR reads. To make PS versus PT1 abundance plots, every sample was subsampled to the same number of TCRs (28,000). TCRs were defined as expanded if absent before sensitization and observed at least eight times at the 2-week time point. Starting from the raw public reads, TCRdb applied fastp trimming at Q25, assembled clones with MiXCR and retained in-frame beta chains. Rows merge per CDR3 protein into single entries with the most common DNA and genes. The V and J calls follow TCRdb's processing rather than the paper's. The sample has 100,000 or so distinct CDR3 sequences on record, 11% of them singletons. Around 2.1% of the sample rests with the top ten.

This receptor was identified in a man in his forties or fifties with alopecia areata. Some clones in this sample may be carry-over from other donors' samples. The chain couples TRBV3-1 to TRBJ2-3, with the D assignment possibly TRBD1 or TRBD2, given 5 matching bases for each. Sequencing was performed on whole blood, taken in connection with sensitization to the hapten diphenylcyclopropenone (DPC). The CDR3 corresponds to CASSYGAGTDTQYF. The nucleotide sequence is given as TGTGCCAGCAGCTACGGGGCTGGCACAGATACGCAGTATTTT.